This T cell receptor beta chain originates from a study of T cell responses to AZD1222 COVID-19 vaccine (dated by TCRdb to the early 2020s). With respect to the entire study: AZD1222 recipients given second doses at about 4 weeks or at about 12 weeks were pooled, since spike-specific TCR depth and breadth were not found to differ between the two schedules. A total of 230 to 250 trial participants underwent TCR sequencing, of whom about 210 received two doses of AZD1222 and 26 received two doses of the MenACWY control vaccine. Enrollment into the trials was organized by age into subgroups of 18-55, 56-69 and 70-plus years, and those subgroups contained roughly 150, 30 and 60 TCR-sequenced participants, respectively.

The time point label of this sample denotes: baseline before first vaccination. Vaccinee samples came from UK trials COV001 and COV002, including a single-blind randomized controlled phase 2/3 trial of AZD1222 (ChAdOx1 nCoV-19) in healthy adults. For TCRbeta chain sequencing, PBMC samples were collected from trial participants at day 0 and at day 28 after the second dose. The CDR3 regions of human TCRbeta chains were subjected to immunosequencing. On the authors' methods: TCRs in the repertoires were compared against a reference library of SARS-CoV-2-specific TCRs that had been generated with the MIRA antigen-specificity platform. Breadth was defined as the fraction of unique TCRs that were SARS-CoV-2-associated, and depth was defined as the fraction of total T cells that were SARS-CoV-2-associated. Using the MIRA data, each spike-specific TCR was mapped to the spike region that the TCR reacts to and placed in a CD4 or CD8 class. Log10-transformed breadth and depth values were compared by one-way ANOVA with Sidak's multiple comparisons tests. The table was pulled from immuneACCESS by TCRdb, which kept in-frame rearrangements only. Such tables lose some clones; where checked, under half of the loss comes from unresolved V genes, and the rest has no known cause. D and trimming were read from the DNA, whereas the V and J calls and clone size are those reported in that table. This sample has more than 110,000 clones in its table, and almost 90% of those were observed once. Clones ranked in the top ten supply about 3.5% of the sample.

In regard to this clone: The antigen this receptor binds is unknown. Nothing much larger sits one base from this clone, and base qualities are not available.

The germline V gene specifies KGHSH as CDR1 and LQKENI as CDR2. V is pared back by 3 bases and J by 8 bases, with 19 bases lying between the germline termini. The CDR3 sequence holds 15 residues, the cysteine and phenylalanine included. Solely the CDR3 DNA is kept, with 45 bases framed from the first base. What the research found in general, with its limitations: Reportedly, close to half of the unique spike-specific TCRs recognized epitopes lying outside the regions that are mutated in the B.1.351 and B.1.1.7 variants. CD4 TCRs associated with the vaccine covered the entire spike protein, and the dominant responses were in regions 160-218 and 743-854. The 56-69-year group was small, and its depth increase did not reach significance, likely because of low power. Participants were mostly white British and included more females than males, and it was suggested by the authors that clonal diversity may have been underestimated. Conclusions about previously exposed vaccinees are limited because only five to seven AZD1222 recipients were SARS-CoV-2 seropositive at baseline. After two AZD1222 doses, both the breadth and the depth of spike-specific TCRs were significantly higher than at day 0 and than in MenACWY recipients. No day 14 peak-response samples were available, so repertoires were characterized only after the peak T cell response.

The sequence was obtained from an adult in good health. The V gene is TRBV18 and the J gene is TRBJ1-2; the D gene cannot be named for sure. The source material was peripheral blood, sampled on day 0 of AZD1222 vaccination. The DNA sequence follows: TGTGCCAGCTCACCTGAGGGTCTAACACTGCAGGGCTACACCTTC. Its product reads: CASSPEGLTLQGYTF. Supplemented by the reference TRBV18 and TRBJ1-2 proteins around the CDR3, the complete variable domain is NAGVMQNPRHLVRRRGQEARLRCSPMKGHSHVYWYRQLPEEGLKFMVYLQKENIIDESGMPKERFSAEFPKEGPSILRIQQVVRGDSAAYFCASSPEGLTLQGYTFGSGTRLTVV.